The rows below give T cell receptor beta chains drawn from one sample of a study of OX40 agonist ivuxolimab in advanced cancers. Using immunoSEQ multiplex PCR, the repertoire was profiled, and TCRdb retains in-frame clones only, with some absent. The sample has about 28,000 clones, about 88% seen once. Sample: CD4+ or CD8+ T cells sorted from blood, taken in a trial of the OX40 agonist ivuxolimab. The origin of the receptors is an adult with an advanced solid tumor such as melanoma, head and neck, liver or kidney cancer. Each CDR3 is given with its conserved first and last residue. The D gene is left open where the match is weak. Some rows mark clone size as missing; the rest say once, few, many or name a class of expanded clone.

clone_size: .
v_call: TRBV5-4
j_call: TRBJ1-3
cdr3_length: 15
d_call: TRBD1
cdr3_aa: CASSQDRGLGNTIYF
cdr3_nt: TGTGCCAGCAGCCAAGACAGGGGGCTGGGAAACACCATATATTTT

clone_size: once
v_call: TRBV6-4
j_call: TRBJ2-1
cdr3_length: 15
d_call: .
cdr3_aa: CASSSGTGSYNEQFF
cdr3_nt: TGTGCCAGCAGTTCCGGGACTGGTTCCTACAATGAGCAGTTCTTC

clone_size: .
v_call: TRBV7-3
j_call: TRBJ2-3
cdr3_length: 15
d_call: TRBD1
cdr3_aa: CASSSQGAATDTQYF
cdr3_nt: TGTGCCAGCAGCTCCCAGGGGGCAGCCACAGATACGCAGTATTTT

clone_size: .
v_call: TRBV28
j_call: TRBJ2-7
cdr3_length: 16
d_call: TRBD2
cdr3_aa: CASSFRGLAGSYEQYF
cdr3_nt: TGTGCCAGCAGTTTCCGGGGGCTAGCGGGATCCTACGAGCAGTACTTC

clone_size: .
v_call: TRBV7-3
j_call: TRBJ2-3
cdr3_length: 15
d_call: .
cdr3_aa: CASSGGASGTDTQYF
cdr3_nt: TGTGCCAGCAGCGGGGGTGCTAGCGGCACAGATACGCAGTATTTT

clone_size: .
v_call: TRBV5-1
j_call: TRBJ2-7
cdr3_length: 15
d_call: TRBD1
cdr3_aa: CASSLETGSFYEQYF
cdr3_nt: TGCGCCAGCAGCTTGGAGACAGGGAGCTTCTACGAGCAGTACTTC

clone_size: .
v_call: TRBV9
j_call: TRBJ2-7
cdr3_length: 15
d_call: .
cdr3_aa: CASSVSGAPGYEQYF
cdr3_nt: TGTGCCAGCAGCGTAAGCGGCGCGCCCGGCTACGAGCAGTACTTC

clone_size: .
v_call: TRBV27
j_call: TRBJ2-3
cdr3_length: 15
d_call: .
cdr3_aa: CASSSTETSTDTQYF
cdr3_nt: TGTGCCAGCAGTTCGACAGAGACTAGCACAGATACGCAGTATTTT

clone_size: .
v_call: TRBV28
j_call: TRBJ1-2
cdr3_length: 14
d_call: .
cdr3_aa: CASSISLLSGGYTF
cdr3_nt: TGTGCCAGCTCAATCAGCCTCCTCTCGGGGGGCTACACCTTC

clone_size: .
v_call: TRBV27
j_call: TRBJ2-7
cdr3_length: 12
d_call: .
cdr3_aa: CASRENSYEQYF
cdr3_nt: TGTGCCAGCCGGGAAAACTCCTACGAGCAGTACTTC

clone_size: .
v_call: TRBV29-1
j_call: TRBJ2-1
cdr3_length: 13
d_call: TRBD2
cdr3_aa: CSVNPGLAGEQFF
cdr3_nt: TGCAGCGTAAACCCGGGACTAGCGGGTGAGCAGTTCTTC

clone_size: .
v_call: TRBV28
j_call: TRBJ2-7
cdr3_length: 16
d_call: .
cdr3_aa: CASSLRFPGEGYEQYF
cdr3_nt: TGTGCCAGCAGTTTAAGATTCCCAGGGGAAGGGTACGAGCAGTACTTC

clone_size: .
v_call: TRBV19
j_call: TRBJ2-1
cdr3_length: 16
d_call: TRBD2
cdr3_aa: CASSIGWREGVNEQFF
cdr3_nt: TGTGCCAGTAGTATAGGTTGGCGGGAGGGGGTCAATGAGCAGTTCTTC

clone_size: .
v_call: TRBV27
j_call: TRBJ2-2
cdr3_length: 15
d_call: TRBD2
cdr3_aa: CASSPRTSGTGELFF
cdr3_nt: TGTGCCAGCAGTCCCCGGACTAGCGGCACCGGGGAGCTGTTTTTT

clone_size: many
v_call: TRBV9
j_call: TRBJ1-3
cdr3_length: 16
d_call: .
cdr3_aa: CASSVSRDYSGNTIYF
cdr3_nt: TGTGCCAGCAGCGTAAGCAGGGATTACTCTGGAAACACCATATATTTT

clone_size: .
v_call: TRBV6-6
j_call: TRBJ2-7
cdr3_length: 11
d_call: .
cdr3_aa: CASSPSYEQYF
cdr3_nt: TGTGCCAGCAGTCCCTCGTACGAGCAGTACTTC

clone_size: once
v_call: TRBV28
j_call: TRBJ2-7
cdr3_length: 14
d_call: .
cdr3_aa: CASSFSSSSYEQYF
cdr3_nt: TGTGCCAGCAGTTTTAGCAGTAGCTCCTACGAGCAGTACTTC

clone_size: .
v_call: TRBV5-6
j_call: TRBJ2-1
cdr3_length: 12
d_call: .
cdr3_aa: CASSLGSNEQFF
cdr3_nt: TGTGCCAGCAGCTTGGGCAGCAATGAGCAGTTCTTC

clone_size: .
v_call: TRBV27
j_call: TRBJ2-2
cdr3_length: 19
d_call: .
cdr3_aa: CASSLSLKGAGANTGELFF
cdr3_nt: TGTGCCAGCAGTTTATCCCTAAAGGGCGCGGGTGCAAACACCGGGGAGCTGTTTTTT

clone_size: .
v_call: TRBV6-6
j_call: TRBJ2-1
cdr3_length: 16
d_call: TRBD2
cdr3_aa: CASSYLASGRVTEQFF
cdr3_nt: TGTGCCAGCAGTTACCTGGCTAGCGGGAGGGTGACTGAGCAGTTCTTC

clone_size: .
v_call: TRBV7-9
j_call: TRBJ1-1
cdr3_length: 14
d_call: .
cdr3_aa: CASSYSGLGTEAFF
cdr3_nt: TGTGCCAGCAGCTACTCTGGACTTGGCACTGAAGCTTTCTTT

clone_size: once
v_call: TRBV7-8
j_call: TRBJ2-2
cdr3_length: 15
d_call: TRBD2
cdr3_aa: CASSSGTSGTGELFF
cdr3_nt: TGTGCCAGCAGCTCCGGGACTAGCGGAACCGGGGAGCTGTTTTTT

clone_size: .
v_call: TRBV28
j_call: TRBJ2-5
cdr3_length: 13
d_call: .
cdr3_aa: CASSLGSEETQYF
cdr3_nt: TGTGCCAGCAGTTTGGGGTCAGAAGAGACCCAGTACTTC

clone_size: .
v_call: TRBV6-5
j_call: TRBJ1-4
cdr3_length: 15
d_call: TRBD1
cdr3_aa: CASSYTPGGREKLFF
cdr3_nt: TGTGCCAGCAGTTACACACCAGGGGGGAGGGAAAAACTGTTTTTT

clone_size: .
v_call: TRBV11-2
j_call: TRBJ2-1
cdr3_length: 15
d_call: TRBD2
cdr3_aa: CASSLGTSGLDEQFF
cdr3_nt: TGTGCCAGCAGCCTCGGGACTAGCGGGTTAGATGAGCAGTTCTTC

clone_size: .
v_call: TRBV7-9
j_call: TRBJ1-2
cdr3_length: 15
d_call: TRBD1
cdr3_aa: CASSSNRGPNYGYTF
cdr3_nt: TGTGCCAGCAGCTCTAACAGGGGGCCTAACTATGGCTACACCTTC

clone_size: .
v_call: TRBV9
j_call: TRBJ2-1
cdr3_length: 14
d_call: .
cdr3_aa: CASSVVGGWDEQFF
cdr3_nt: TGTGCCAGCAGCGTAGTGGGTGGGTGGGATGAGCAGTTCTTC

clone_size: .
v_call: TRBV7-3
j_call: TRBJ2-1
cdr3_length: 15
d_call: TRBD2
cdr3_aa: CASRTGLAGRNEQFF
cdr3_nt: TGTGCCAGCAGAACAGGACTAGCGGGTAGGAATGAGCAGTTCTTC

clone_size: .
v_call: TRBV11-2
j_call: TRBJ2-7
cdr3_length: 14
d_call: .
cdr3_aa: CASSLGGSEYEQYF
cdr3_nt: TGTGCCAGCAGCTTAGGTGGGAGTGAGTACGAGCAGTACTTC

clone_size: .
v_call: TRBV6-6
j_call: TRBJ2-3
cdr3_length: 15
d_call: TRBD2
cdr3_aa: CASSLLAGDTDTQYF
cdr3_nt: TGTGCCAGCAGCCTACTAGCGGGGGACACAGATACGCAGTATTTT

clone_size: .
v_call: TRBV15
j_call: TRBJ1-1
cdr3_length: 14
d_call: .
cdr3_aa: CATSRDTENTEAFF
cdr3_nt: TGTGCCACCAGCAGAGATACAGAGAACACTGAAGCTTTCTTT

clone_size: .
v_call: TRBV5-1
j_call: TRBJ2-7
cdr3_length: 16
d_call: TRBD2
cdr3_aa: CASSLVGLAPNYEQYF
cdr3_nt: TGCGCCAGCAGCTTGGTTGGACTAGCCCCCAACTACGAGCAGTACTTC

clone_size: .
v_call: TRBV7-9
j_call: TRBJ2-1
cdr3_length: 16
d_call: TRBD2
cdr3_aa: CASSLTSGASYNEQFF
cdr3_nt: TGTGCCAGCAGTTTGACTAGCGGGGCGTCCTACAATGAGCAGTTCTTC

clone_size: .
v_call: TRBV14
j_call: TRBJ2-1
cdr3_length: 17
d_call: .
cdr3_aa: CASSQVRATISYNEQFF
cdr3_nt: TGTGCCAGCAGCCAAGTTCGTGCGACTATCTCCTACAATGAGCAGTTCTTC

clone_size: .
v_call: TRBV15
j_call: TRBJ2-7
cdr3_length: 13
d_call: .
cdr3_aa: CATSHGDSYEQYF
cdr3_nt: TGTGCCACCAGCCACGGGGACTCCTACGAGCAGTACTTC

clone_size: .
v_call: TRBV7-9
j_call: TRBJ2-1
cdr3_length: 11
d_call: .
cdr3_aa: CASSLSYEQFF
cdr3_nt: TGTGCCAGCAGCTTATCCTATGAGCAGTTCTTC

clone_size: .
v_call: TRBV28
j_call: TRBJ1-2
cdr3_length: 16
d_call: TRBD1
cdr3_aa: CASSLKWRGPFYGYTF
cdr3_nt: TGTGCCAGCAGTTTAAAATGGAGGGGGCCCTTCTATGGCTACACCTTC

clone_size: once
v_call: TRBV4-1
j_call: TRBJ2-7
cdr3_length: 15
d_call: .
cdr3_aa: CASSQFADDSFEQYF
cdr3_nt: TGCGCCAGCAGCCAGTTCGCGGACGATTCATTCGAGCAGTACTTC

clone_size: .
v_call: TRBV29-1
j_call: TRBJ2-1
cdr3_length: 13
d_call: .
cdr3_aa: CSGRRDDYNEQFF
cdr3_nt: TGCAGCGGACGCCGGGACGACTACAATGAGCAGTTCTTC

clone_size: .
v_call: TRBV18
j_call: TRBJ2-5
cdr3_length: 15
d_call: TRBD1
cdr3_aa: CASSPLDRVSETQYF
cdr3_nt: TGTGCCAGCTCACCTCTTGACAGGGTTAGCGAGACCCAGTACTTC

clone_size: .
v_call: TRBV30
j_call: TRBJ2-2
cdr3_length: 14
d_call: .
cdr3_aa: CAWSVGEESGELFF
cdr3_nt: TGTGCCTGGAGTGTGGGGGAAGAATCCGGGGAGCTGTTTTTT

clone_size: .
v_call: TRBV9
j_call: TRBJ2-7
cdr3_length: 13
d_call: .
cdr3_aa: CASSVDGDYEQYF
cdr3_nt: TGTGCCAGCAGCGTAGATGGCGACTACGAGCAGTACTTC

clone_size: .
v_call: TRBV5-1
j_call: TRBJ2-2
cdr3_length: 16
d_call: .
cdr3_aa: CASSPPAGYRPEELFF
cdr3_nt: TGCGCCAGCAGCCCCCCCGCGGGTTACCGACCCGAGGAGCTGTTTTTT

clone_size: .
v_call: TRBV28
j_call: TRBJ2-1
cdr3_length: 18
d_call: .
cdr3_aa: CASSFPTGAPRLYNEQFF
cdr3_nt: TGTGCCAGCAGTTTCCCTACAGGAGCTCCTAGACTATACAATGAGCAGTTCTTC

clone_size: .
v_call: TRBV7-9
j_call: TRBJ2-7
cdr3_length: 15
d_call: TRBD1
cdr3_aa: CVSSLEQGEFYEQYF
cdr3_nt: TGTGTCAGCAGCTTAGAACAGGGGGAGTTCTACGAGCAGTACTTC

clone_size: few
v_call: TRBV9
j_call: TRBJ1-4
cdr3_length: 15
d_call: TRBD1
cdr3_aa: CASSVSGTANEKLFF
cdr3_nt: TGTGCCAGCAGCGTCTCCGGGACAGCTAATGAAAAACTGTTTTTT

clone_size: .
v_call: TRBV11-3
j_call: TRBJ2-1
cdr3_length: 13
d_call: TRBD2
cdr3_aa: CASSLGTSGAQFF
cdr3_nt: TGTGCCAGCAGCTTAGGGACTAGCGGGGCGCAGTTCTTC

clone_size: few
v_call: TRBV2
j_call: TRBJ1-1
cdr3_length: 19
d_call: .
cdr3_aa: CASVRGQGFGSLGDTEAFF
cdr3_nt: TGTGCCAGCGTTCGGGGGCAGGGTTTTGGGAGTTTGGGCGACACTGAAGCTTTCTTT

clone_size: .
v_call: TRBV5-1
j_call: TRBJ2-3
cdr3_length: 16
d_call: TRBD2
cdr3_aa: CASSLKSAGAGDTQYF
cdr3_nt: TGCGCCAGCAGCTTGAAGTCGGCGGGAGCGGGGGATACGCAGTATTTT

clone_size: .
v_call: TRBV9
j_call: TRBJ2-3
cdr3_length: 15
d_call: TRBD1
cdr3_aa: CASSIWTGAGDTQYF
cdr3_nt: TGTGCCAGCAGCATTTGGACAGGTGCGGGTGATACGCAGTATTTT

clone_size: .
v_call: TRBV5-1
j_call: TRBJ2-5
cdr3_length: 15
d_call: TRBD2
cdr3_aa: CASSPRLAGSETQYF
cdr3_nt: TGCGCCAGCAGCCCAAGACTAGCGGGATCAGAGACCCAGTACTTC

clone_size: .
v_call: TRBV6-5
j_call: TRBJ2-7
cdr3_length: 12
d_call: .
cdr3_aa: CASSYRVYEQYF
cdr3_nt: TGTGCCAGCAGTTATCGGGTGTACGAGCAGTACTTC

clone_size: .
v_call: TRBV7-3
j_call: TRBJ2-3
cdr3_length: 15
d_call: .
cdr3_aa: CASSLDLYSTDTQYF
cdr3_nt: TGTGCCAGCAGCTTAGATTTGTATTCCACAGATACGCAGTATTTT

clone_size: .
v_call: TRBV4-1
j_call: TRBJ1-2
cdr3_length: 16
d_call: TRBD1
cdr3_aa: CASSQAGPGGADGYTF
cdr3_nt: TGCGCCAGCAGCCAAGCGGGACCAGGGGGCGCAGATGGCTACACCTTC

clone_size: .
v_call: TRBV6-5
j_call: TRBJ2-7
cdr3_length: 16
d_call: .
cdr3_aa: CASSYNPRNPSYEQYF
cdr3_nt: TGTGCCAGCAGTTACAACCCCAGGAATCCGTCCTACGAGCAGTACTTC